This entry is about one T cell receptor beta chain. The CDR3 consists of 13 residues. Germline V gene data show CDR1 as MGHRA and CDR2 as YSYEKL. Trimming took 4 bases from V and 5 from J, leaving 12 bases between them. This record comes from a study of T cell changes during pregnancy in multiple sclerosis. Generated by immunoSEQ multiplex PCR, the TCRdb table keeps only in-frame clones and is missing some. The sample records roughly 60,000 clones, around 97% being singletons. The TCR originated in a female donor with multiple sclerosis, enrolled in a pregnancy study. The V call is TRBV4-1, the J call TRBJ2-7, with a tentative D call TRBD2 (5 bases). The sample here was CD8+ T cells from peripheral blood mononuclear cells, taken after pregnancy. CDR3 amino acids: CASSPLEAHEQYF. As DNA, the CDR3 is TGCGCCAGCAGCCCCCTGGAGGCCCACGAGCAGTACTTC.